A selection of T cell receptor beta chains follows, all from one sample in a study of brain metastases from non-small cell lung cancer. The method was immunoSEQ multiplex PCR; TCRdb's version includes in-frame clones alone and lacks a portion of them. In the table there are 15,000 or so clones, about four fifths of which are singletons. Sequencing used primary lung tumor tissue. Every receptor here comes from a donor aged 40 or older with non-small cell lung cancer. Both conserved end residues are part of each CDR3. A D gene is named only where the DNA matches it firmly. Size is omitted from some rows. Given values are once, few, many or a class for expanded clones.

V,size,D,J,DNA,CDR3
TRBV24-1,NA,NA,TRBJ2-2,TGTGCCACCAGTGATGCCCCGGAGGGGCTACGGTGGGGCGGTTACACCGGGGAGCTGTTTTTT,CATSDAPEGLRWGGYTGELFF
TRBV5-5,NA,NA,TRBJ2-5,TGTGCCAGCAGTTCGTACCAAGAGACCCAGTACTTC,CASSSYQETQYF
TRBV30,NA,NA,TRBJ1-2,TGTGCCTGGTATGACAGGAGTACATTTGGCTACACCTTC,CAWYDRSTFGYTF
TRBV7-2,NA,TRBD2,TRBJ2-1,TGTGCCAGCAGCTACCCGCAGCGGGGAGGTTACAATGAGCAGTTCTTC,CASSYPQRGGYNEQFF
TRBV5-1,NA,NA,TRBJ1-4,TGCGCCAGTAGCTTCACGGGATTCGGTGAAAAACTGTTTTTT,CASSFTGFGEKLFF
TRBV24-1,NA,TRBD1,TRBJ2-7,TGTGCCACCAGTGGGACAGGGGGTAATTTCGAGCAGTACTTC,CATSGTGGNFEQYF
TRBV7-3,once,NA,TRBJ2-1,TGTGCCAGCAGCTTAGGGGCGAAGAGCAATGAGCAGTTCTTC,CASSLGAKSNEQFF
TRBV3-1/TRBV3-2,NA,TRBD2,TRBJ2-1,TGTGCCAGCAGCCCCCGCGGGGGGGCGGAAAATGAGCAGTTCTTC,CASSPRGGAENEQFF
TRBV10-3,NA,NA,TRBJ2-3,TGTGCCAGTACTAGCACAGATACGCAGTATTTT,CASTSTDTQYF
TRBV7-9,few,NA,TRBJ1-6,TGTGCCAGCACTGTAACAGGTGGTTCACCCCTCCACTTT,CASTVTGGSPLHF
TRBV10-1,NA,NA,TRBJ1-4,TGCGCCAGCAGGGACAGTTTTAATGAAAAACTGTTTTTT,CASRDSFNEKLFF
TRBV4-2,NA,NA,TRBJ1-1,TGTGCCAGCAGACGGACAGTGAACACTGAAGCTTTCTTT,CASRRTVNTEAFF
TRBV10-1,NA,NA,TRBJ2-3,TGCGCCAGCAGTGAAGTTGGAGGTACGCAGTATTTT,CASSEVGGTQYF
TRBV3-1/TRBV3-2,NA,NA,TRBJ2-2,TGTGCCAGCAGCCACGGAACCGGGGAGCTGTTTTTT,CASSHGTGELFF
TRBV7-2,NA,NA,TRBJ2-3,TGTGCCAGCAGCTTAAGGAGTGGGGGGCGGCGCTCCACAGATACGCAGTATTTT,CASSLRSGGRRSTDTQYF
TRBV2,few,NA,TRBJ2-3,TGTGCCAGCAGTGAACGTAGGGGGGCGTCTAGCACAGATACGCAGTATTTT,CASSERRGASSTDTQYF
TRBV7-8,NA,NA,TRBJ1-2,TGTGCCAGCAGCTCGGCAGGAGGGGTAAAGGGCTACACCTTC,CASSSAGGVKGYTF
TRBV5-1,NA,TRBD1,TRBJ1-3,TGCGCCAGCAGAGGGACAGGATACTCTGGAAACACCATATATTTT,CASRGTGYSGNTIYF
TRBV12-3/TRBV12-4,once,TRBD1,TRBJ1-1,TGTGCCAGCACCACGGGACAGTTTGAAGCTTTCTTT,CASTTGQFEAFF
TRBV3-1/TRBV3-2,NA,NA,TRBJ2-1,TGTGCCAGCAGCCAGCGGCGGGGTAACAATGAGCAGTTCTTC,CASSQRRGNNEQFF